A single sample is the source of the 29 T cell receptor beta chains below, sequenced in a study of T cells expressing NK-cell markers. TCRdb re-called the 5' RACE reads and shows each CDR3 protein once, DNA omitted. This sample contains 150,000 or so distinct CDR3 sequences. The sequencing sample was made of blood T cells: a sorted CD56 or NKG2C T cell subset, CD4+ or CD8+ T cells, or bulk PBMC T cells (not recorded which). The receptors come from a woman between 18 and 69 years old in good health.

The rearrangement joins TRBV20-1 to TRBJ1-3; there is no DNA to check the TCRdb D call of TRBD1. Germline CDR1 DFQATT, CDR2 SNEGSKA (reference sequence). This CDR3 spans 14 amino acids. CDR3 residues: CSAHLRGSGNTIYF.

V and J are TRBV5-1 and TRBJ2-1; absent DNA, TCRdb's TRBD1 call cannot be checked. This CDR3 is built from 15 residues. From germline, CDR1 is SGHRS and CDR2 YFSETQ. The CDR3 region is CASSFSGGIYNEQFF.

The gene calls are TRBV3-1 and TRBJ2-7; TCRdb gives TRBD1 as the D gene, but with no DNA this cannot be confirmed. Germline CDR1 is LGHDT and CDR2 is YNNKEL (reference sequence). The CDR3 totals 16 residues. The CDR3 is CASSAAGGGRTYEQYF.

The V gene is TRBV20-1, the J gene TRBJ1-5; TCRdb calls TRBD1, which cannot be checked without DNA. The CDR3 covers 15 residues. Germline loops: CDR1 DFQATT, CDR2 SNEGSKA (reference sequence). The CDR3 sequence is CSARVGSGNDQPQHF.

The V call is TRBV3-1, the J call TRBJ1-5; TCRdb gives TRBD1 as the D gene, but with no DNA this cannot be confirmed. Germline CDR1 LGHDT, CDR2 YNNKEL (reference sequence). The CDR3 is 13 residues long. This CDR3 is CASSQSRQQPQHF.

V is TRBV20-1 and J is TRBJ2-5; TCRdb calls TRBD1, which cannot be checked without DNA. The CDR3 spans 15 residues. In germline, CDR1 is DFQATT, CDR2 SNEGSKA (reference sequence). CDR3 sequence reads: CSAIAGTGQRETQYF.

The CDR3 region is CASSLAGQGDIQYF. V usage is TRBV5-1 and J usage is TRBJ2-4; with no DNA, the TCRdb D assignment of TRBD1 cannot be verified. Germline assignment: CDR1 SGHRS and CDR2 YFSETQ. The CDR3 length is 14 residues.

The gene calls are TRBV20-1 and TRBJ1-6. Germline V gene sequence: CDR1 DFQATT, CDR2 SNEGSKA (reference sequence). The CDR3 loop spans 13 amino acids. CDR3 loop: CSAGPRYNSPLHF.

V gene TRBV5-1 combines with J gene TRBJ2-2. Germline V gene data show CDR1 as SGHRS and CDR2 as YFSETQ. CDR3 length: 14 amino acids. The chain's CDR3 is CASRGDPNTGELFF.

The rearrangement joins TRBV7-9 to TRBJ2-3; TCRdb selects TRBD1, and the lack of DNA leaves this call unchecked. Germline CDR1 and CDR2: SEHNR and FQNEAQ (reference sequence). This CDR3 spans 15 amino acids. The CDR3 spells CASSRGVQGVDTQYF.

V usage is TRBV5-1 and J usage is TRBJ2-7; TCRdb outputs TRBD1, but without DNA this stays unchecked. Looked up from germline, CDR1 is SGHRS and CDR2 is YFSETQ. This CDR3 spans 16 amino acids. The CDR3 sequence is CASRHHRGPRSYEQYF.

This rearrangement joins TRBV20-1 to TRBJ1-1. The CDR3 extends over 13 amino acids. Germline CDR1 is DFQATT and CDR2 is SNEGSKA (reference sequence). CDR3 in amino acids: CSASKTIGAEAFF.

CDR3 sequence reads: CSARDQGIHEQFF. The J gene is TRBJ2-1, the V gene TRBV20-1. Germline CDR1 is DFQATT and CDR2 is SNEGSKA (reference sequence). The CDR3 runs to 13 residues.

CDR3 sequence reads: CASRYRDRTNTEAFF. The chain combines TRBV2 with TRBJ1-1; TCRdb calls TRBD1, which cannot be checked without DNA. The CDR3 contains 15 residues. Germline V lookup: CDR1 SNHLY, CDR2 FYNNEI. Full variable domain (rest looked up from reference TRBV2 and TRBJ1-1): EPEVTQTPSHQVTQMGQEVILRCVPISNHLYFYWYRQILGQKVEFLVSFYNNEISEKSEIFDDQFSVERPDGSNFTLKIRSTKLEDSAMYFCASRYRDRTNTEAFFGQGTRLTVV.

CDR3 protein: CASSLGGTSRYEQYF. The J gene is TRBJ2-7, the V gene TRBV11-3; the TCRdb call, TRBD2, lacks DNA for checking. The CDR3 contains 15 residues. In germline, CDR1 is SGHNT, CDR2 YENEEA.

The rearrangement joins TRBV24-1 to TRBJ2-1; TCRdb picks TRBD2, but there is no DNA to check that call. Germline assignment: CDR1 KGHDR and CDR2 SFDVKD. The CDR3 length is 15 residues. The CDR3 is CATSDSWEVNNEQFF.

The chain joins TRBV5-1 to TRBJ1-1. From germline, CDR1 is SGHRS and CDR2 YFSETQ. The CDR3 totals 15 residues. The CDR3 region is CASSLGQPGGTEAFF.

The rearrangement joins TRBV13 to TRBJ2-2; the TRBD2 assignment by TCRdb is unverifiable without DNA. The CDR3 sequence is 16 residues long. Germline-derived CDR1 and CDR2 are PRHDT and FYEKMQ (reference sequence). The CDR3 reads CASSLGPVVYTGELFF.

The chain has TRBV20-1 and TRBJ2-1; TCRdb proposes TRBD2, but this gene call is untestable without DNA. CDR1 is DFQATT, CDR2 SNEGSKA, per germline (reference sequence). This CDR3 spans 13 amino acids. This CDR3 is CSAMHSLVNEQFF.

The CDR3 sequence is CSYTRDRPPEQYF. The chain carries TRBV29-1 and TRBJ2-7; TCRdb gives TRBD1 as the D gene, but with no DNA this cannot be confirmed. CDR3 length equals 13 residues. Germline-derived CDR1 and CDR2 are SQVTM and ANQGSEA.

The chain has TRBV20-1 and TRBJ2-2; without DNA, the TCRdb call of TRBD2 cannot be checked. The CDR3 contains 15 residues. Germline V gene sequence: CDR1 DFQATT, CDR2 SNEGSKA (reference sequence). CDR3: CSARTSAANTGELFF.

V gene TRBV20-1 combines with J gene TRBJ1-1; the D call from TCRdb, TRBD1, cannot be confirmed without DNA. Germline values: CDR1 DFQATT, CDR2 SNEGSKA (reference sequence). The CDR3 spans 13 residues. The CDR3 sequence: CSASDPRATEAFF.

The chain carries TRBV2 and TRBJ1-1. Germline V gene lookup returns CDR1 SNHLY and CDR2 FYNNEI. This CDR3 is 13 amino acids long. The CDR3 here is CASTTGSGTEAFF.

J is TRBJ2-1 and V is TRBV12-3 or TRBV12-4; absent DNA, TCRdb's TRBD2 call cannot be checked. The CDR3 consists of 15 residues. CDR3 loop: CASRGTSGVYNEQFF.

The chain has TRBV20-1 and TRBJ2-7; TCRdb gives TRBD2 as the D gene, but with no DNA this cannot be confirmed. Per the germline V gene, CDR1 is DFQATT and CDR2 is SNEGSKA (reference sequence). This CDR3 comprises 11 residues. This CDR3 reads CSTRDLYEQYF.

The J gene is TRBJ1-1, the V gene TRBV7-8; there is no DNA to check the TCRdb D call of TRBD1. Germline-derived CDR1 and CDR2 are SGHVS and FQNEAQ. The CDR3 totals 15 residues. CDR3 amino acids: CASSLVSGLNTEAFF.

CDR3 in amino acids: CASSQRAFGLVRGEQFF. The rearrangement uses TRBV3-1 and TRBJ2-1; TCRdb outputs TRBD2, but without DNA this stays unchecked. CDR1 LGHDT and CDR2 YNNKEL come from the germline V gene (reference sequence). This CDR3 has 17 amino acids.

The CDR3: CASSEAGEQYF. J is TRBJ2-7 and V is TRBV2. CDR3 length: 11 amino acids. Looked up from germline, CDR1 is SNHLY and CDR2 is FYNNEI.

CDR3 protein: CASSEADAVRGSPLHF. This chain links TRBV2 with TRBJ1-6. The germline gives CDR1 SNHLY, CDR2 FYNNEI. CDR3 size: 16 residues.